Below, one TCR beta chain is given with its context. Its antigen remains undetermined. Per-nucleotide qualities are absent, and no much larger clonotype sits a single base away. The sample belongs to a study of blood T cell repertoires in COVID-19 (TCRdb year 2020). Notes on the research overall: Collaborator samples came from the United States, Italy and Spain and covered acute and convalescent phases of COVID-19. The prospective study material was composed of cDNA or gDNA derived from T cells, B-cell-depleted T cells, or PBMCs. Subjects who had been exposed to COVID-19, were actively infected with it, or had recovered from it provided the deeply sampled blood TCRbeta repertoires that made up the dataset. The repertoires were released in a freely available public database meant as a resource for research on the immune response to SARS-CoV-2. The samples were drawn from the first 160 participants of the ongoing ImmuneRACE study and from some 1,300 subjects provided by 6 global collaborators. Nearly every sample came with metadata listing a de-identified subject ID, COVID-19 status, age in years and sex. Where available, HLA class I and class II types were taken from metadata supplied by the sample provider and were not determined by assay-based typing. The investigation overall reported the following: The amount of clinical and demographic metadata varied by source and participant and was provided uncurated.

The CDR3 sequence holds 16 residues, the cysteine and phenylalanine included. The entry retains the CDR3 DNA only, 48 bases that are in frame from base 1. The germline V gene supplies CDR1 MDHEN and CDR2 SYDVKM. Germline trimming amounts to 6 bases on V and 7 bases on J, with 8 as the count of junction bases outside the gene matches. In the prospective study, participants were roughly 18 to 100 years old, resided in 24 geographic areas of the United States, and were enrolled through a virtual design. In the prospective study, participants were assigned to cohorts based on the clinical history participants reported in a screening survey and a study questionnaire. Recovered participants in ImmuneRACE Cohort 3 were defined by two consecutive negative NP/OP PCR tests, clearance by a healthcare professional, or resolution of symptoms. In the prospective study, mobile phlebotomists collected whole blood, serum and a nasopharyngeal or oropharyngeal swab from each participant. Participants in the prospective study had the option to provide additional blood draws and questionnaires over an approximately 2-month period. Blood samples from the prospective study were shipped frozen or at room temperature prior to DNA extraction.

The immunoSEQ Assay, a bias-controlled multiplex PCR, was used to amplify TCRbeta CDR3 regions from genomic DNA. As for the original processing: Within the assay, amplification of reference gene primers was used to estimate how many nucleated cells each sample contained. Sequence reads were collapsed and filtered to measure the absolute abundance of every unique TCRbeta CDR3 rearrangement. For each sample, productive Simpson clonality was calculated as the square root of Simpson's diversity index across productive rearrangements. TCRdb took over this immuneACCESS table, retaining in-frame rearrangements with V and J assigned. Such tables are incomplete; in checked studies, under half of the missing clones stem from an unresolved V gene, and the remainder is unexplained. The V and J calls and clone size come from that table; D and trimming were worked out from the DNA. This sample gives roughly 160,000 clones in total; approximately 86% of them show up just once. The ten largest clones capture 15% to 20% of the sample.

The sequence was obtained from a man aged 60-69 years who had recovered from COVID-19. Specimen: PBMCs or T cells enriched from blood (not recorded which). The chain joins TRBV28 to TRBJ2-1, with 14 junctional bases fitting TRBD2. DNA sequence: TGTGCCAGCAGCCGGACTAGCGGGAGGAGGGTTAATGAGCAGTTCTTC. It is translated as CASSRTSGRRVNEQFF.